This T cell receptor beta chain emerged from a study of cytomegalovirus exposure and HLA in healthy donors. PCR primers comprised 60 Vbeta and 13 Jbeta primers. Libraries were prepared by immunoSEQ multiplex PCR; TCRdb keeps only in-frame clonotypes and omits some of them. The sample consists of fewer than 200,000 clones, 70% to 90% of them appearing once. This CDR3 region has 12 residues. Trimming cost V 4 bases and J 6 bases, with 8 bases left between them. The V gene's germline CDR1 is SGHDN and CDR2 FVKESK. What was sequenced was PBMCs. This clonotype originated in a woman under 40 in good health and CMV-seropositive. The chain employs TRBV14 and TRBJ2-3; D remains unclear. The CDR3 coding sequence is TGTGCCAGCAGCCGGGCTGCGGATACGCAGTATTTT. It encodes CASSRAADTQYF.